This T cell receptor (beta chain) is from a study of type 1 regulatory T cells. Study-wide context: An in vitro protocol generated T-allo10, a Tr1-enriched, alloantigen-specific CD4 T cell product.

The CDR3 sequence is 13 residues long. V shed 3 bases and J shed 0 bases, with 9 bases lying between them. Germline V gene lookup returns CDR1 DFQATT and CDR2 SNEGSKA (reference sequence). TCRdb reanalysed the reads using MiXCR and keeps one entry per CDR3 protein. The sample lists about 24,000 distinct CDR3 sequences; over 55% were seen once. In the case of this clonotype: Antigen specificity is unknown.

T-allo10 cells from the graft donor were described as anergic, host-alloantigen-specific, and alloantigen-specific suppressors. The receptor was derived from a human donor in good health. This chain joins TRBV20-1 and TRBJ2-7; the D gene is possibly TRBD2 (7 bases). Input material: cultured T cells, either the whole culture or a sorted T cell fraction (not recorded which). Noted subset: Tr1-enriched cell product generated in vitro against host alloantigens. The CDR3: CSASGGLSYEQYF. The CDR3 DNA is TGCAGTGCTAGCGGGGGGCTCTCCTACGAGCAGTACTTC.